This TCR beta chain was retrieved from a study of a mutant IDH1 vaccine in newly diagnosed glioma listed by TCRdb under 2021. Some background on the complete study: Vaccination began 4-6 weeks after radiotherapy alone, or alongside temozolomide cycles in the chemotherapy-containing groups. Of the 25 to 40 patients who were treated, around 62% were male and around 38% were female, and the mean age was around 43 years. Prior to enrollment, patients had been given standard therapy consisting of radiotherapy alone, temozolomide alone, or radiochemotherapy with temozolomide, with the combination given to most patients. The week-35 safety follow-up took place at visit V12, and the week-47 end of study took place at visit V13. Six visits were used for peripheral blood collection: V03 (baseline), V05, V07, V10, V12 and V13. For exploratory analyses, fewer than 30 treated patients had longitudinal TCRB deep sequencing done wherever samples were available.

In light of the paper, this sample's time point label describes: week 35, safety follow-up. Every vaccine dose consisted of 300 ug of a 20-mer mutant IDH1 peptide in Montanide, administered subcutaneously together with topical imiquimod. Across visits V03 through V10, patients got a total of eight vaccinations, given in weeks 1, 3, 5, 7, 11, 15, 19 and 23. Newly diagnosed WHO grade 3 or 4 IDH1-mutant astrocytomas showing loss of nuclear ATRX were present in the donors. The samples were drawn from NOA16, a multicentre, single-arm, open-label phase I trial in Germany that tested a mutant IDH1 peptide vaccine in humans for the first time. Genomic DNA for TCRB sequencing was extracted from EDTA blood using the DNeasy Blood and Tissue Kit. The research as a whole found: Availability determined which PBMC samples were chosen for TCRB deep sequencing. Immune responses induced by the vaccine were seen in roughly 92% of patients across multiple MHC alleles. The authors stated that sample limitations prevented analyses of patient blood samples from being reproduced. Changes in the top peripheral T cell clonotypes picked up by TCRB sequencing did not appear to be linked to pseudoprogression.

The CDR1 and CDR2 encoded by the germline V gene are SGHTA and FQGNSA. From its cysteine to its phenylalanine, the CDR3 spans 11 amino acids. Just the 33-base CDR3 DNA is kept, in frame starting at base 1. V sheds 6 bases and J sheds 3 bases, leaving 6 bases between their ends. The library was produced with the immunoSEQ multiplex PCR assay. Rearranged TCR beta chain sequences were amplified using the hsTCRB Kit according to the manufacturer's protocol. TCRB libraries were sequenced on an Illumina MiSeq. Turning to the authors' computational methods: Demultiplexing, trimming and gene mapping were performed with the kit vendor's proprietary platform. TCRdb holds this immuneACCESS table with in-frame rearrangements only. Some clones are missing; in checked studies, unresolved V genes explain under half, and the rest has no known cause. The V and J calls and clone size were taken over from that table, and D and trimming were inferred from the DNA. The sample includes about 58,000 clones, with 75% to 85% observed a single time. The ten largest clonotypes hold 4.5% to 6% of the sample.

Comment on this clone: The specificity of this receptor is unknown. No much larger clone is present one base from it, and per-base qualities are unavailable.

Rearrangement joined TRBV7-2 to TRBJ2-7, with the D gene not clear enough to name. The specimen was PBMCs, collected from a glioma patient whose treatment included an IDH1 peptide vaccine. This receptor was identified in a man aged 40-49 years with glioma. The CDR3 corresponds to CASRSGYEQYF. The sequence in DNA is TGTGCCAGCAGATCCGGCTACGAGCAGTACTTC.